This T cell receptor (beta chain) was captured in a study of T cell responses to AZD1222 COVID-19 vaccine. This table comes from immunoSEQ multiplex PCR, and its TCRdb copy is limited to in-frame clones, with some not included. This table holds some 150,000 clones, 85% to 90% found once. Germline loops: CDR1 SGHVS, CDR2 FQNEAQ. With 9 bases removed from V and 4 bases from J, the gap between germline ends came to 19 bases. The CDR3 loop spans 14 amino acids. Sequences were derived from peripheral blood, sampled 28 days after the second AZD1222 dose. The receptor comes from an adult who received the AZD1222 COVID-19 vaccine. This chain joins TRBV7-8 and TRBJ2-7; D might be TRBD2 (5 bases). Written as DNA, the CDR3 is TGTGCCAGTATGGCCAGGAGGTTTTCGTACGAGCAGTACTTC. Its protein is CASMARRFSYEQYF.